Below, 8 T cell receptor beta chains from the same sample are listed, as sequenced in a study of shared clonotypes between healthy human individuals (dated by TCRdb to the early 2020s). Library creation used the immunoSEQ multiplex PCR assay. TCRdb took this table from immuneACCESS and kept in-frame rearrangements with V and J called. Such tables lack part of the clones; where checked against another copy, unresolved V genes explain under half of the gap, and the rest is unexplained. The sample yields 400,000 to 500,000 clones; roughly 85% were counted once. Approximately 12% of the sample is taken by the ten largest. The material sequenced was PBMCs. These receptors were taken from a woman in her thirties or forties in good health. Some clones in this sample may be carry-over from other donors' samples.

The V call is TRBV6-6, the J call TRBJ2-7; tentatively, D is TRBD1 (6 bases). The germline V gene has CDR1 MNHNY and CDR2 SVGAGI (reference sequence). The CDR3 is 12 amino acids. Trimming cost V 6 bases and J 4 bases, with 10 bases left between them. The CDR3 loop reads CASSPTGYEQYF. The DNA of the CDR3 is TGTGCCAGCAGCCCCACAGGGTACGAGCAGTACTTC.

V and J are TRBV5-1 and TRBJ1-4; D not certain. This CDR3 region has 14 residues. The germline V gene encodes CDR1 SGHRS and CDR2 YFSETQ. V lost 2 bases and J lost 4, with 9 bases in between. CDR3 protein: CASSFSPRNEKLFF. CDR3 DNA sequence: TGCGCCAGCAGCTTCAGTCCCCGTAATGAAAAACTGTTTTTT.

The table lists this clone with many counts. This chain joins TRBV19 and TRBJ2-2; no clear D gene. Deletions cut 2 bases from V and 6 bases from J, with 13 bases between. Germline V lookup: CDR1 LNHDA, CDR2 SQIVND (reference sequence). The CDR3 sequence is 15 residues long. The CDR3 is CASSISWTYPGELFF. In DNA form, the CDR3 reads TGTGCCAGTAGTATATCGTGGACCTACCCCGGGGAGCTGTTTTTT.

The gene calls are TRBV6-5 and TRBJ1-4; D call uncertain. Deletions cut 10 bases from V and 2 bases from J, with 17 bases between. CDR1 is MNHEY and CDR2 is SVGAGI in the germline V gene. This CDR3 has 15 residues. DNA of the CDR3: TGTGCCAACTCACAGTTATTTGTCACTAATGAAAAACTGTTTTTT. Translated: CANSQLFVTNEKLFF.

The V gene is TRBV11-3, the J gene TRBJ2-2; 9 nucleotides agree with TRBD2. Germline CDR1 is SGHNT and CDR2 is YENEEA. J lost 6 bases, V lost 3 bases, and 2 bases had no gene match. The CDR3 contains 14 residues. The chain's CDR3 is CASSFGTSSGELFF. CDR3 bases: TGTGCCAGCAGCTTTGGGACTAGCTCCGGGGAGCTGTTTTTT.

With respect to this clone: It is likely a read error: a sequence one base away is far more abundant. The chain joins TRBV9 to TRBJ2-6, with D perhaps TRBD1 or TRBD2 (5 bases each). The CDR3 has 15 amino acids. V was pared by 4 bases and J by 1 base, with 9 bases between. CDR1 and CDR2 from the germline V gene are SGDLS and YYNGEE. The CDR3 loop is CASSLEGSGANVLTF. CDR3 nucleotides: TGTGCCAGCAGCCTAGAGGGGTCTGGGGCCAACGTCCTGACTTTC.

The rearrangement uses TRBV7-9 and TRBJ2-5, with D unclear. The V gene's germline CDR1 is SEHNR and CDR2 FQNEAQ (reference sequence). CDR3 length equals 13 residues. V lost 5 bases, J lost 1 base, and 8 bases lay in between. CDR3 loop: CASSRGIQETQYF. The CDR3 nucleotides are TGTGCCAGCAGCCGCGGTATCCAAGAGACCCAGTACTTC. Together with reference TRBV7-9 and TRBJ2-5, the CDR3 gives the full variable domain: DTGVSQNPRHKITKRGQNVTFRCDPISEHNRLYWYRQTLGQGPEFLTYFQNEAQLEKSRLLSDRFSAERPKGSFSTLEIQRTEQGDSAMYLCASSRGIQETQYFGPGTRLLVL.

The V and J genes are TRBV6-1 and TRBJ2-3; weak D call: TRBD1 (5 bases). There are 15 residues in the CDR3. Germline CDR1 and CDR2: MNHNS and SASEGT. The V and J ends lost 6 bases and 4 bases respectively, with 17 bases between them. CDR3 nucleotide sequence: TGTGCCAGCAGGTCCGACAGAATGTCCGCAGATACGCAGTATTTT. This gives the protein CASRSDRMSADTQYF.